This entry lists 30 T cell receptor beta chains sequenced from one sample in a study of T cell responses to AZD1222 COVID-19 vaccine. The repertoire was sequenced with immunoSEQ multiplex PCR; TCRdb's copy has only in-frame clones and lacks some. Counted here are some 42,000 clones, approximately 88% occurring once; the ten biggest clones make up 18%. Sample: peripheral blood, taken 28 days after the second AZD1222 dose. The receptors derive from an adult who received the AZD1222 COVID-19 vaccine.

V gene TRBV6-5 combines with J gene TRBJ2-2; 7 bases map to TRBD1. The V and J ends lost 7 bases and 6 bases, in that order; junction bases with no gene match: 5. Per germline, CDR1 MNHEY and CDR2 SVGAGI. The CDR3 is 13 amino acids. The CDR3, as DNA: TGTGCCAGCAAATTACAGGGGCCCGGGGAGCTGTTTTTT. Translation: CASKLQGPGELFF.

The chain uses TRBV12-5 and TRBJ2-4; 7 bases agree with TRBD1. Germline lookup yields CDR1 LGHNT and CDR2 FRNRAP. V was clipped by 4 bases and J by 13 bases; unmatched bases: 10. The CDR3 runs 13 residues. CDR3 in DNA: TGTGCTAGTGGTTCGCCCGGACAGGTCCGGCAGTACTTC. Translating gives CASGSPGQVRQYF.

The table lists this clone with a count of one. The gene calls are TRBV19 and TRBJ1-5; maybe TRBD1 (5 bases). Germline V lookup: CDR1 LNHDA, CDR2 SQIVND (reference sequence). V lost 4 bases to trimming and J lost 1 base, with 11 bases between them. CDR3 length equals 15 residues. This CDR3 is CASSKENRSNQPQHF. CDR3 in DNA: TGTGCCAGTAGTAAGGAAAACAGGAGCAATCAGCCCCAGCATTTT.

This clone has a single count. The chain couples TRBV27 to TRBJ1-1, with D unresolved. Germline V gene lookup returns CDR1 MNHEY and CDR2 SMNVEV (reference sequence). Trimming removed 6 bases at V and 10 bases at J, with 15 bases between. This CDR3 has 12 residues. CDR3 coding DNA: TGTGCCAGCAGCACAACGACGGGTGGAGCTTTCTTT. Its translation is CASSTTTGGAFF.

This clone came up once. This chain joins TRBV3-1 (or the pseudogene TRBV3-2) and TRBJ2-2; no definite D call. Germline lookup yields CDR1 LGHDT and CDR2 YNNKEL (reference sequence). Trimming cost V 1 base and J 7 bases, with 10 bases left between them. The CDR3 runs to 14 residues. CDR3 sequence reads: CASSQATNHGELFF. The CDR3 DNA sequence: TGTGCCAGCAGCCAAGCCACTAATCACGGGGAGCTGTTTTTT.

This chain connects TRBV6-5 to TRBJ2-2, with 9 bases fitting TRBD1. With V trimmed by 6 bases and J by 1 base, 3 bases remained unmatched. Germline V gene data show CDR1 as MNHEY and CDR2 as SVGAGI. CDR3 length: 15 residues. This CDR3 reads CASRGTGKNTGELFF. The CDR3 DNA is TGTGCCAGCAGGGGGACAGGGAAGAACACCGGGGAGCTGTTTTTT.

This chain connects TRBV6-5 to TRBJ1-6, with D perhaps matching TRBD1 (6 bases). The CDR3 has 15 amino acids. From germline, CDR1 is MNHEY and CDR2 SVGAGI. V lost 11 bases and J 7 bases, leaving 21 bases between the germline ends. Here the CDR3 DNA reads TGTGCCTTTAGGGGCGCAGGGACAATCAATTCACCCCTCCACTTT. Its translation: CAFRGAGTINSPLHF.

V is TRBV3-1 (or the pseudogene TRBV3-2) and J is TRBJ2-5; D may be TRBD1 or TRBD2 (5 bases each). The CDR3 consists of 17 residues. Germline assignment: CDR1 LGHDT and CDR2 YNNKEL (reference sequence). The V and J ends lost 1 base and 1 base respectively, with 16 bases between them. The CDR3 region is CASSQAGAGGTQETQYF. The CDR3, as DNA: TGTGCCAGCAGCCAAGCTGGGGCAGGAGGAACCCAAGAGACCCAGTACTTC.

The chain links TRBV7-2 to TRBJ2-2; D not resolved. V dropped 8 bases and J dropped 3 bases, with 7 bases sitting between them. The germline V gene has CDR1 SGHTA and CDR2 FQGNSA. The CDR3 length is 12 residues. The CDR3 loop is CASGRYTGELFF. CDR3 nucleotides: TGTGCCAGCGGCCGATACACCGGGGAGCTGTTTTTT.

V gene TRBV12-5 combines with J gene TRBJ2-7; possibly TRBD1 or TRBD2 for D (5 bases each). The CDR3 runs to 15 residues. CDR1 LGHNT and CDR2 FRNRAP come from the germline V gene. Trimming cost V 3 bases and J 6 bases, with 18 bases left between them. CDR3 sequence reads: CASGFRSRGVGEQYF. The CDR3 DNA sequence: TGTGCTAGTGGTTTCAGAAGCAGAGGGGTAGGCGAGCAGTACTTC.

The rearrangement links TRBV6-5 to TRBJ1-5; D is possibly TRBD1 (5 bases). V was cut by 2 bases and J by 6 bases, with 11 bases left in between. This CDR3 contains 14 residues. The V gene's germline CDR1 is MNHEY and CDR2 SVGAGI. As DNA, the CDR3 is TGTGCCAGCAGTTACACCCAGGGTAGTCAGCCCCAGCATTTT. Protein: CASSYTQGSQPQHF.

The chain carries TRBV18 and TRBJ1-4, with D uncertain. Germline V CDR1 and CDR2: KGHSH, LQKENI. V was pared by 2 bases and J by 10 bases, with 8 bases between. CDR3 length: 12 amino acids. As DNA, the CDR3 is TGTGCCAGCTCACCAGCACAGCTAAAACTGTTTTTT. It encodes CASSPAQLKLFF.

V and J are TRBV13 and TRBJ1-4; D unresolved. Trimming left V 5 bases short and J 7 bases short, with 8 bases between. The CDR3 is made up of 12 amino acids. Per germline, CDR1 PRHDT and CDR2 FYEKMQ (reference sequence). The CDR3 DNA sequence: TGTGCCAGCAGCGCGGCCCGTGAAAAACTGTTTTTT. Encoded protein: CASSAAREKLFF. Based on the CDR3 plus reference TRBV13 and TRBJ1-4, the full variable domain is AAGVIQSPRHLIKEKRETATLKCYPIPRHDTVYWYQQGPGQDPQFLISFYEKMQSDKGSIPDRFSAQQFSDYHSELNMSSLELGDSALYFCASSAAREKLFFGSGTQLSVL.

Worth noting for this clone: The junction departs from germline at one end; a sequencing error may be responsible. The chain uses TRBV7-7 and TRBJ2-5; the match to TRBD1 covers 8 bases. The CDR3 runs 16 residues. Germline V gene sequence: CDR1 SSHAT, CDR2 FNYEAQ (reference sequence). CDR3 loop: CASSLTFQGADETQYF. Written as DNA, the CDR3 is TGTGCTAGCAGCTTAACTTTTCAGGGGGCGGATGAGACCCAGTACTTC. Full variable domain (remainder filled in from reference TRBV7-7 and TRBJ2-5): GAGVSQSPRYKVTKRGQDVTLRCDPISSHATLYWYQQALGQGPEFLTYFNYEAQPDKSGLPSDRFSAERPEGSISTLTIQRTEQRDSAMYRCASSLTFQGADETQYFGPGTRLLVL.

This clone was picked up a small number of times. At one boundary the junction diverges from the germline segment, which might be a read error. V gene TRBV7-7 combines with J gene TRBJ2-5, with 8 bases matching TRBD2. The CDR3 runs 15 residues. The germline V gene has CDR1 SSHAT and CDR2 FNYEAQ (reference sequence). DNA of the CDR3: TGTGCTAGCAGCGCCCGGACTAGCTCCCAAGAGACCCAGTACTTC. The encoded protein is CASSARTSSQETQYF.

This clone was seen only once. V is TRBV27 and J is TRBJ1-2; D is perhaps TRBD1 (6 bases). From germline, CDR1 is MNHEY and CDR2 SMNVEV (reference sequence). V was pared by 5 bases and J by 8 bases, with 21 bases between. The CDR3 totals 15 residues. The CDR3 here is CASSPAGTLSQGYTF. CDR3 DNA sequence: TGTGCCAGCAGTCCAGCCGGGACACTAAGCCAGGGCTACACCTTC.

The CDR3 loop reads CASSFSGGTGELFF. The CDR3 coding sequence is TGTGCCAGCAGCTTCTCTGGGGGCACCGGGGAGCTGTTTTTT. V is TRBV7-3 and J is TRBJ2-2; either TRBD1 or TRBD2 may supply D (5 bases each). The CDR3 is 14 amino acids. Germline V gene lookup returns CDR1 SGHTA and CDR2 FQGTGA. V was trimmed by 3 bases and J by 4 bases, leaving 9 bases between them.

This clone was observed a single time. V usage is TRBV15 and J usage is TRBJ1-1; the match to TRBD1 covers 8 bases. The CDR3 consists of 13 residues. Looked up from germline, CDR1 is LNHNV and CDR2 is YYDKDF (reference sequence). V dropped 3 bases and J dropped 4; count of bases not matched to a gene: 1. The CDR3 sequence: CATSSRGLTEAFF. The CDR3 bases are TGTGCCACCAGCAGCAGGGGGCTCACTGAAGCTTTCTTT.

This clone was seen a single time. J is TRBJ2-1 and V is TRBV6-2 or TRBV6-3, with 16 positions matching TRBD2. The CDR3 loop spans 17 amino acids. J was trimmed by 13 bases and V by 2 bases; bases with no gene match: 11. Germline V gene sequence: CDR1 MNHEY, CDR2 SVGEGT. For the CDR3, the DNA is TGTGCCAGCAGTTACCAAAGTCCGGGACTAGCGGGGGGGATTCAGTTCTTC. Translating gives CASSYQSPGLAGGIQFF.

This clone has just one count. The V call is TRBV6-5, the J call TRBJ2-7; D might be TRBD1 or TRBD2, each matching 6 bases. The germline gives CDR1 MNHEY, CDR2 SVGAGI. The CDR3 extends over 14 amino acids. V lost 5 bases to trimming and J lost 6 bases, with 17 bases between them. Here the CDR3 reads CASSNGGTRGEQYF. DNA for the CDR3: TGTGCCAGCAGTAACGGGGGCACCCGGGGCGAGCAGTACTTC.

V is TRBV7-6 and J is TRBJ2-2; D not certain. The CDR3 has 13 residues. Germline V gene sequence: CDR1 SGHVS, CDR2 FNYEAQ. V was shortened by 0 bases and J by 3 bases, with 2 bases between the two germline ends. CDR3 region: CASSLAHTGELFF. As DNA, the CDR3 is TGTGCCAGCAGCTTAGCGCACACCGGGGAGCTGTTTTTT.

This sequence joins TRBV12-3 or TRBV12-4 and TRBJ1-2; D is unclear. Trimming stripped 5 bases from V and 5 bases from J, with 12 bases between. CDR3 length: 13 amino acids. The chain's CDR3 is CASSPELLYGYTF. The CDR3 DNA reads as TGTGCCAGCAGTCCGGAACTTTTGTATGGCTACACCTTC.

The CDR3 DNA reads as TGTGCCAGTAGTATAGCGGGGGCGAACACCGGGGAGCTGTTTTTT. This sequence encodes CASSIAGANTGELFF. V is TRBV19 and J is TRBJ2-2; TRBD2 might be the D (6 bases). The CDR3 is made up of 15 amino acids. V gave up 1 base and J gave up 0 bases, with 6 bases separating them. Germline values: CDR1 LNHDA, CDR2 SQIVND (reference sequence).

The chain is built from TRBV28 and TRBJ1-2; D not resolved. Germline CDR1 is MDHEN and CDR2 is SYDVKM. V lost 1 base and J 4 bases, leaving 7 bases between the germline ends. The CDR3 has 13 residues. The CDR3 here is CASSLSTAYGYTF. CDR3 DNA: TGTGCCAGCAGTTTATCGACGGCCTATGGCTACACCTTC.

This clone occurred a few times. The chain recombines TRBV2 with TRBJ2-7; 7 bases are shared with TRBD1. Germline CDR1 is SNHLY and CDR2 is FYNNEI. Losses at the gene ends were 11 bases for V and 1 base for J; bases not matched to a gene: 8. The CDR3 length is 13 residues. CDR3 protein: CAVIQGNSYEQYF. The CDR3 DNA reads as TGTGCCGTTATACAGGGGAATTCCTACGAGCAGTACTTC.

The CDR3 bases are TGTGCCAGCAGCATCATGCCGAACACTGAAGCTTTCTTT. Its protein is CASSIMPNTEAFF. The V call is TRBV2, the J call TRBJ1-1; unclear D gene. The CDR3 consists of 13 residues. CDR1 SNHLY and CDR2 FYNNEI come from the germline V gene. V lost 6 bases to trimming and J lost 1 base, with 9 bases between them.

This clone has only a few counts. The chain links TRBV5-5 to TRBJ2-7, with 8 bases lining up with TRBD1. Trimming removed 4 bases from V and 5 bases from J; junction bases left unmatched: 5. Germline CDR1 reads SGHKS; CDR2 reads YYEKEE (reference sequence). This CDR3 has 13 amino acids. DNA for the CDR3: TGTGCCAGCAGCCGTCAGGGGGCGGACGAGCAGTACTTC. Protein product: CASSRQGADEQYF.

This rearrangement joins TRBV10-3 to TRBJ2-1, with D possibly TRBD1 on 5 matching bases. V shed 11 bases and J shed 7 bases, with 12 bases lying between them. In germline, CDR1 is ENHRY, CDR2 SYGVKD. CDR3 length equals 11 residues. The CDR3 DNA reads TGTGCCTCGTGGGGCGGTAATGAGCAGTTCTTC. Protein product: CASWGGNEQFF.

The genes are TRBV10-3 and TRBJ2-3; 9 bases are a match to TRBD2. The CDR3 contains 14 residues. Germline V CDR1 and CDR2: ENHRY, SYGVKD. The trim removed 5 bases at V and 2 bases at J, leaving 2 bases unmatched. CDR3 coding DNA: TGTGCCATCAGTCCTAGCGGGGTCACAGATACGCAGTATTTT. Residues: CAISPSGVTDTQYF.

This clone was counted only a few times. The chain couples TRBV6-5 to TRBJ1-2, with TRBD1 identical over 9 bases. V shed 6 bases and J 7 bases; nucleotides not matched to a gene: 6. This CDR3 is 13 amino acids long. Per germline, CDR1 MNHEY and CDR2 SVGAGI. The CDR3 DNA reads as TGTGCCAGCAGACGGACAGGGGTGGGTGGCTACACCTTC. Translated, it gives CASRRTGVGGYTF.